In this sample, the clone carrying this T cell receptor beta chain turned up a few times. The authors amplified TCR beta CDR3 regions, and they did so from RNA transcripts for repertoire sequencing. After a first-round RT-PCR with HTBI primers, a second-round multiplex PCR was run. TCRdb independently ran MiXCR on the multiplex PCR reads; one entry per CDR3 protein. The top ten clones hold approximately 9.8% of a sample with roughly 500,000 distinct CDR3 sequences, 14% of them seen once. This sample was included in a study of Graves' ophthalmopathy and Graves' hyperthyroidism. Study information: Before any treatment was given, at initial diagnosis, peripheral blood was collected.

Clinical symptoms, serum thyroxine, TRAb, thyroid ultrasound and orbital computed tomography formed the basis of diagnosis. Trimming took 6 bases from V and 2 from J; bases not matched to a gene: 4. Germline V gene lookup returns CDR1 DFQATT and CDR2 SNEGSKA (reference sequence). The CDR3 covers 14 residues. This receptor was obtained from a woman aged 25 to 39 with Graves' ophthalmopathy. The chain carries TRBV20-1 and TRBJ2-2, with 9 bases matching TRBD1. The sequenced sample consisted of blood. The CDR3 DNA reads as TGCAGTGCGAATACAGGGGGCAACACCGGGGAGCTGTTTTTT. The encoded protein is CSANTGGNTGELFF.